This is a list of T cell receptor beta chains from one sample in a study of a mutant IDH1 vaccine in newly diagnosed glioma. The antigens these receptors bind are not known. Some clones are missing from TCRdb's copy, which holds only in-frame ones; the method was immunoSEQ multiplex PCR. The table shows about 51,000 clones, with about three quarters occurring only once. The material was PBMCs, obtained from a glioma patient whose treatment included an IDH1 peptide vaccine. The receptors shown here come from a woman aged 40 to 50 with glioma. The CDR3 runs from the conserved cysteine through the conserved F or W. A D gene is named only where the DNA matches it firmly. The size field is filled for only some rows; it gives once, few, many or a size class.

D	V	size	J	CDR3	DNA
-	TRBV5-1	-	TRBJ2-7	CASSLEPGVYYEQYF	TGCGCCAGCAGCTTGGAGCCAGGGGTATACTACGAGCAGTACTTC
-	TRBV7-8	-	TRBJ2-7	CASSPARLGGYEQYF	TGTGCCAGCAGCCCCGCGCGACTAGGAGGTTACGAGCAGTACTTC
-	TRBV7-2	-	TRBJ1-1	CASSPGSANTEAFF	TGTGCCAGCAGCCCCGGGAGTGCGAACACTGAAGCTTTCTTT
-	TRBV30	few	TRBJ1-1	CAWSGPAGTANTEAFF	TGTGCCTGGAGCGGCCCCGCCGGGACGGCGAACACTGAAGCTTTCTTT
TRBD2	TRBV7-9	-	TRBJ2-7	CASSKGALAGQVYEQYF	TGTGCCAGCAGCAAGGGGGCGCTAGCGGGGCAGGTGTACGAGCAGTACTTC
TRBD1	TRBV5-1	-	TRBJ2-1	CASSLGTGKANEQFF	TGCGCCAGCAGCTTGGGGACAGGGAAAGCCAATGAGCAGTTCTTC
TRBD1	TRBV27	-	TRBJ1-2	CASSFGQGYGYTF	TGTGCCAGCAGTTTTGGACAGGGCTATGGCTACACCTTC
TRBD1	TRBV5-4	-	TRBJ2-7	CASSWGQASYEQYF	TGTGCCAGCAGCTGGGGACAGGCCTCCTACGAGCAGTACTTC
-	TRBV12-5	-	TRBJ2-3	CASGLGQAGDTQYF	TGTGCTAGTGGTTTGGGCCAGGCGGGAGATACGCAGTATTTT
TRBD2	TRBV5-1	-	TRBJ2-1	CASSPGLAGYNEQFF	TGCGCCAGCAGTCCCGGACTAGCGGGGTACAATGAGCAGTTCTTC
TRBD2	TRBV4-2	-	TRBJ2-5	CASSRLALAGGSEETQYF	TGTGCCAGCAGCCGACTCGCGCTAGCGGGGGGCTCGGAAGAGACCCAGTACTTC
TRBD2	TRBV10-3	once	TRBJ2-1	CAISAGGLGYNEQFF	TGTGCCATCAGTGCGGGGGGACTTGGCTACAATGAGCAGTTCTTC
TRBD1	TRBV9	-	TRBJ1-4	CASSVGSGGLEKLFF	TGTGCCAGCAGCGTAGGTTCAGGGGGCCTTGAAAAACTGTTTTTT
TRBD1	TRBV27	once	TRBJ2-5	CASSLSPGQGMGAQYF	TGTGCCAGCAGTTTATCGCCGGGACAGGGGATGGGGGCCCAGTACTTC
TRBD2	TRBV6-1	medium-sized	TRBJ2-3	CASSEKRGGPDTQYF	TGTGCCAGCAGTGAAAAGCGGGGGGGCCCAGATACGCAGTATTTT
-	TRBV9	-	TRBJ2-7	CASSGRGGTLYEQYF	TGTGCCAGCAGCGGGCGGGGTGGGACCCTCTACGAGCAGTACTTC
TRBD2	TRBV7-3	-	TRBJ2-3	CASSLLAASTDTQYF	TGTGCCAGCAGCTTACTAGCGGCTAGCACAGATACGCAGTATTTT
-	TRBV29-1	-	TRBJ2-7	CSFTRQPPYEQYF	TGCAGCTTCACCCGACAGCCTCCCTACGAGCAGTACTTC
TRBD2	TRBV7-2	-	TRBJ2-1	CASSHNPSGSFSYNEQFF	TGTGCCAGCAGCCATAACCCTAGCGGGTCCTTCTCCTACAATGAGCAGTTCTTC
-	TRBV18	few	TRBJ1-1	CASSPLVPPEAFF	TGTGCCAGCTCACCACTTGTACCCCCTGAAGCTTTCTTT
TRBD1	TRBV4-1	-	TRBJ2-7	CASSQAGTVTYEQYF	TGCGCCAGCAGCCAAGCTGGGACAGTGACCTACGAGCAGTACTTC
TRBD1	TRBV6-5	-	TRBJ1-5	CASSGTGNQPQHF	TGTGCCAGCAGCGGGACAGGGAATCAGCCCCAGCATTTT
TRBD1	TRBV9	-	TRBJ1-2	CASSPRTGSGYGYTF	TGTGCCAGCAGCCCAAGGACAGGATCGGGGTATGGCTACACCTTC
-	TRBV5-4	few	TRBJ1-2	CASSFQGDYGYTF	TGTGCCAGCAGCTTCCAGGGTGACTATGGCTACACCTTC
-	TRBV15	-	TRBJ1-3	CATSRDRGTTDTIYF	TGTGCCACCAGCAGAGATCGCGGGACAACTGACACCATATATTTT
-	TRBV29-1	-	TRBJ1-5	CSVGSSNQPQHF	TGCAGCGTTGGTAGTAGCAATCAGCCCCAGCATTTT
-	TRBV29-1	few	TRBJ1-1	CSVERGRDTEAFF	TGCAGCGTTGAACGGGGGAGGGACACTGAAGCTTTCTTT
TRBD1	TRBV6-5	-	TRBJ1-6	CASSYSGRGRNSPLHF	TGTGCCAGCAGTTACTCGGGCAGGGGGCGTAATTCACCCCTCCACTTT
TRBD1	TRBV2	-	TRBJ1-5	CASRGTGGPYSNQPQHF	TGTGCCAGCAGGGGGACAGGGGGACCCTATAGCAATCAGCCCCAGCATTTT
-	TRBV6-5	-	TRBJ1-5	CASRIREYSNQPQHF	TGTGCCAGCAGAATCCGGGAGTATAGCAATCAGCCCCAGCATTTT
-	TRBV6-6	-	TRBJ2-7	CASSHGREQYF	TGTGCCAGCAGCCACGGACGCGAGCAGTACTTC
-	TRBV25-1	-	TRBJ2-5	CASNPGQLETQYF	TGTGCCAGCAACCCCGGCCAGTTAGAGACCCAGTACTTC
-	TRBV19	-	TRBJ2-1	CASSFTGEQFF	TGTGCCAGTAGTTTCACAGGTGAGCAGTTCTTC
-	TRBV6-5	few	TRBJ1-5	CASSSTNNQPQHF	TGTGCCAGCAGTTCCACTAATAATCAGCCCCAGCATTTT
-	TRBV9	once	TRBJ2-5	CASSRSGQETQYF	TGTGCCAGCAGCCGATCGGGGCAAGAGACCCAGTACTTC
-	TRBV19	-	TRBJ1-1	CASSPGPAGTEAFF	TGTGCCAGTAGCCCCGGCCCGGCGGGCACTGAAGCTTTCTTT
TRBD1	TRBV27	-	TRBJ1-6	CASSPDRAANSPLHF	TGTGCCAGCAGCCCGGACAGGGCGGCGAATTCACCCCTCCACTTT
-	TRBV6-5	-	TRBJ1-4	CASSVGPANEKLFF	TGTGCCAGCAGTGTCGGACCGGCAAATGAAAAACTGTTTTTT
-	TRBV5-1	-	TRBJ2-2	CASSLIRVANTGELFF	TGCGCCAGCAGCTTGATTAGGGTCGCTAACACCGGGGAGCTGTTTTTT
-	TRBV7-2	-	TRBJ1-5	CASSNLDTQHF	TGTGCCAGCAGCAATCTTGATACCCAGCATTTT
TRBD2	TRBV5-3	-	TRBJ2-1	CARSPRTSGFHNEQFF	TGTGCCAGAAGCCCCCGGACTAGCGGATTCCACAATGAGCAGTTCTTC
TRBD2	TRBV5-1	-	TRBJ2-5	CASSLGLAEQETQYF	TGCGCCAGCAGCTTGGGACTAGCGGAGCAAGAGACCCAGTACTTC
-	TRBV25-1	-	TRBJ2-1	CATGGGEQFF	TGTGCCACCGGTGGGGGGGAGCAGTTCTTC
-	TRBV15	-	TRBJ2-7	CATSHDKSYEQYF	TGTGCCACCAGCCACGACAAATCCTACGAGCAGTACTTC
TRBD2	TRBV19	few	TRBJ2-7	CASRPSGGVYEQYF	TGTGCCAGTAGACCAAGCGGGGGGGTGTACGAGCAGTACTTC
-	TRBV19	few	TRBJ1-5	CASSVEGQPQHF	TGTGCCAGTAGTGTCGAGGGGCAGCCCCAGCATTTT
-	TRBV4-3	-	TRBJ2-5	CASSQDSGRRYQETQYF	TGCGCCAGCAGCCAAGACTCAGGACGGCGGTACCAAGAGACCCAGTACTTC
-	TRBV2	-	TRBJ1-2	CASRIFNYGYTF	TGTGCCAGCAGAATCTTCAACTATGGCTACACCTTC
-	TRBV13	once	TRBJ2-1	CASSFPTENNEQFF	TGTGCCAGCAGCTTCCCTACAGAGAACAATGAGCAGTTCTTC
-	TRBV2	few	TRBJ1-1	CASGDRLNTEAFF	TGTGCCAGCGGAGACCGTTTGAACACTGAAGCTTTCTTT